Listed below are T cell receptor beta chains from one sample, sequenced in a study of radiotherapy plus CTLA-4 blockade in lung cancer. Profiled with immunoSEQ multiplex PCR; TCRdb holds only in-frame clones, not every one. This table holds tens of thousands of clones, around 70% found once. Sequencing used peripheral blood, obtained from a patient treated with radiotherapy plus ipilimumab. These TCRs come from a human donor with non-small cell lung cancer whose response to radiotherapy plus ipilimumab could not be evaluated. CDR3s include the opening cysteine and the closing phenylalanine or tryptophan.

CDR3aa | v_gene
CASSADREGEQYF | TRBV11-3
CASSQEGRARRGNQPQHF | TRBV14
CSVEPGLTRETQYF | TRBV29-1
CASSVQGLRNTEAFF | TRBV2
CASSWGLASDTQYF | TRBV5-1
CASSLRDSTYNEQFF | TRBV7-6
CAGSPGQGYEQYF | TRBV2
CASSDSAGPQFF | TRBV6-4
CATSRDRVTGELFF | TRBV15
CASSYSPGQQETQYF | TRBV6-6
CASSVAWGGNYGYTF | TRBV9
CASSSPGTGNYGYTF | TRBV28
CASSPGGLKSTGELFF | TRBV5-4
CASSYPQLAGVYEQYF | TRBV6-6
CASSFLVTGANQPQHF | TRBV19
CASSEAGTPYGYTF | TRBV28
CASSLAQNNEQFF | TRBV5-1
CASSARVGETQYF | TRBV9
CSVEVAGGYEQYF | TRBV29-1
CASSQLRTGTGNEQYF | TRBV13
CASSSLAGSYEQYF | TRBV7-2
CASSSGQGTYNEQFF | TRBV5-1
CASGRGGLLIYGYTF | TRBV30
CASGRGGSTDTQYF | TRBV2
CASSQSLVLNTEAFF | TRBV4-1
CSVGRFSGELFF | TRBV29-1
CASSPQRLAGTQYF | TRBV9
CASSQTSGYSYNEQFF | TRBV14
CASRGEWSTDTQYF | TRBV25-1
CASSLGDRNQPQHF | TRBV5-1
CASSRESSGRYEQYF | TRBV19
CASSWDRKGYTF | TRBV11-2
CASSSPDTSYEQYF | TRBV7-2
CASSLTGPGELFF | TRBV7-3
CASSYRENTEAFF | TRBV27
CASSQRTSGISFQYEQFF | TRBV5-1
CASSYSAGGGNQPQHF | TRBV6-5
CASSSHLAELGYEQCF | TRBV6-6
CASSQTSYGTQYF | TRBV18
CASSRQGAEAFF | TRBV6-5
CASSLISGQPGETQYF | TRBV5-1
CASSPPGADEQYF | TRBV6-5
CASSLAWQEDTQYF | TRBV5-1
CASSDDAGQGYGYTF | TRBV6-4
CASSDRGRVTQYF | TRBV7-9
CASSEAGGRDYEQYF | TRBV6-1
CASSTTGGPKYGYTF | TRBV27
CASSRDRGNADTQYF | TRBV7-9
CASSDQGGRTF | TRBV2
CASKSDSGSTPLHF | TRBV6-1
CAGEPPGQGYEQYF | TRBV19
CASSREGGGYEQYF | TRBV27
CASSLDLGGRNTEAFF | TRBV27